Presented here are 11 T cell receptor beta chains from one specimen sequenced in a study of blood T cells in healthy people across ages. Combining a sample-barcoded 5' primer with a J-beta primer mix, a second PCR ran for roughly 7 to 12 cycles. TCRdb reprocessed the 5' RACE reads via MiXCR and lists one record per CDR3 protein. This sample has about a million distinct CDR3 sequences, with around two fifths found just once. Sample: blood. The receptors stem from a man aged 18 to 29 in good health.

This clonotype has just one count. The gene calls are TRBV12-3 or TRBV12-4 and TRBJ2-5, with 13 positions matching TRBD2. This CDR3 spans 15 amino acids. Trimming removed 6 bases from V and 11 bases from J; junction bases left unmatched: 12. The CDR3 DNA sequence: TGTGCCAGCAGACGACTAGCGGGGGGATACAATGAGCAGTACTTC. It specifies CASRRLAGGYNEQYF.

This clonotype was counted a few times. The V and J genes are TRBV7-8 and TRBJ2-7; TRBD1 aligns across 7 bases. The junction had 9 bases not matched to a gene; V was cut back by 4 bases and J by 3 bases. Germline CDR1 and CDR2: SGHVS and FQNEAQ. The CDR3 runs 15 residues. As DNA, the CDR3 is TGTGCCAGCAGCTCAAACCCGGGACAGAACTACGAGCAGTACTTC. Encoded protein: CASSSNPGQNYEQYF. Looking up the rest from reference TRBV7-8 and TRBJ2-7 gives the full variable domain: GAGVSQSPRYKVAKRGQDVALRCDPISGHVSLFWYQQALGQGPEFLTYFQNEAQLDKSGLPSDRFFAERPEGSVSTLKIQRTQQEDSAVYLCASSSNPGQNYEQYFGPGTRLTVT.

In its sample, this clonotype was seen once. The rearrangement uses TRBV18 and TRBJ1-6; 9 bases match TRBD1. Germline CDR1 reads KGHSH; CDR2 reads LQKENI. This CDR3 contains 15 residues. V shed 6 bases and J 7 bases; nucleotides not matched to a gene: 7. DNA of the CDR3: TGTGCCAGCTCCCTCGTGGACAGGGGAAATTCACCCCTCCACTTT. Its translation: CASSLVDRGNSPLHF.

This clonotype showed up just a few times. The chain links TRBV15 to TRBJ1-1; 7 bases align to TRBD1. Germline CDR1 reads LNHNV; CDR2 reads YYDKDF (reference sequence). CDR3 length: 14 amino acids. The ends lost 4 bases at V and 4 bases at J; junction bases unmatched: 6. CDR3 residues: CATSTRQGGTEAFF. In DNA form, the CDR3 reads TGTGCCACCAGCACCAGACAGGGCGGCACTGAAGCTTTCTTT.

In its sample, this clonotype was seen a few times. The V and J genes are TRBV11-2 and TRBJ2-7; D gene unclear. The CDR3 sequence is 16 residues long. Germline lookup yields CDR1 SGHAT and CDR2 FQNNGV. V shed 5 bases and J shed 0 bases, with 17 bases lying between them. This CDR3 reads CASSRGAGLSSYEQYF. The CDR3 coding sequence is TGTGCCAGCAGCCGAGGAGCAGGCTTGAGCTCCTACGAGCAGTACTTC.

This chain connects TRBV6-5 to TRBJ2-1; 7 positions agree with TRBD2. Germline V gives CDR1 MNHEY, CDR2 SVGAGI. Losses at the gene ends were 4 bases for V and 5 bases for J; bases not matched to a gene: 8. The CDR3 loop spans 15 amino acids. CDR3 bases: TGTGCCAGCAGTTCAGGCGCGGGGGTTAACAATGAGCAGTTCTTC. Translated, it gives CASSSGAGVNNEQFF.

V and J are TRBV20-1 and TRBJ1-5; tentative D call: TRBD1 (5 bases). V was trimmed by 6 bases and J by 4 bases, leaving 16 bases between them. CDR3 length: 14 residues. CDR1 and CDR2 from the germline V gene are DFQATT and SNEGSKA (reference sequence). CDR3 sequence (DNA): TGCAGTGCGGACGAGGGACGGGAAAATCAGCCCCAGCATTTT. Translating it yields CSADEGRENQPQHF.

This clonotype was observed a few times. This sequence joins TRBV7-2 and TRBJ2-1, with D perhaps being TRBD1 or TRBD2 (5 bases each). V was cut by 5 bases and J by 8 bases, with 19 bases left in between. This CDR3 is built from 15 residues. The germline gives CDR1 SGHTA, CDR2 FQGNSA. The CDR3 DNA reads as TGTGCCAGCAGCCCTACCGGGACCGTTATCTATGAGCAGTTCTTC. Translation gives CASSPTGTVIYEQFF.

This clonotype was counted only a few times. This chain links TRBV28 with TRBJ1-5; no definite D call. Trimming shortened V by 6 bases and J by 5 bases, and 14 bases separated the two germline ends. Germline V CDR1 and CDR2: MDHEN, SYDVKM. This CDR3 is built from 14 residues. CDR3 sequence: CASRESGIHQPQHF. Written as DNA, the CDR3 is TGTGCCAGCAGGGAATCGGGGATCCATCAGCCCCAGCATTTT.

The sample holds a few counts of this clonotype. This rearrangement joins TRBV6-2 or TRBV6-3 to TRBJ2-1; D is perhaps TRBD2 (6 bases). CDR1 is MNHEY, CDR2 SVGEGT, per germline. The length of the CDR3 is 17 residues. V shed 4 bases and J shed 2 bases, with 18 bases lying between them. CDR3 nucleotides: TGTGCCAGCAGTTTATATACGGCGGGATCGACCTACAATGAGCAGTTCTTC. This sequence encodes CASSLYTAGSTYNEQFF.

This clonotype was counted ten times or more. The V and J genes are TRBV10-3 and TRBJ1-5; D gene uncertain. Germline CDR1 ENHRY, CDR2 SYGVKD. Trimming pared 4 bases from V and 0 bases from J, leaving 7 bases between. This CDR3 spans 14 amino acids. In DNA form, the CDR3 reads TGTGCCATCAGTGCGAGGGTTAGCAATCAGCCCCAGCATTTT. This codes for CAISARVSNQPQHF.